This TCR beta chain was sequenced in a study of T cell responses to AZD1222 COVID-19 vaccine. General study results and limits: Two AZD1222 doses significantly raised spike-specific TCR breadth and depth over controls.

CDR3 size: 12 residues. The V and J ends lost 1 base and 10 bases respectively, with 5 bases between them. Germline CDR1 SGHDN, CDR2 FVKESK. About this clone itself: Antigen unknown.

TCRdb's table, derived via immunoSEQ multiplex PCR, lists solely in-frame clones and lacks some. The sample lists about 140,000 clones; about 93% were seen once. This receptor was obtained from an adult in good health. V gene TRBV14 combines with J gene TRBJ1-6; D is undetermined. The source was peripheral blood, collected on day 0 of AZD1222 vaccination. CDR3 protein: CASSQVGSPLHF. DNA of the CDR3: TGTGCCAGCAGCCAAGTGGGGTCACCCCTCCACTTT.